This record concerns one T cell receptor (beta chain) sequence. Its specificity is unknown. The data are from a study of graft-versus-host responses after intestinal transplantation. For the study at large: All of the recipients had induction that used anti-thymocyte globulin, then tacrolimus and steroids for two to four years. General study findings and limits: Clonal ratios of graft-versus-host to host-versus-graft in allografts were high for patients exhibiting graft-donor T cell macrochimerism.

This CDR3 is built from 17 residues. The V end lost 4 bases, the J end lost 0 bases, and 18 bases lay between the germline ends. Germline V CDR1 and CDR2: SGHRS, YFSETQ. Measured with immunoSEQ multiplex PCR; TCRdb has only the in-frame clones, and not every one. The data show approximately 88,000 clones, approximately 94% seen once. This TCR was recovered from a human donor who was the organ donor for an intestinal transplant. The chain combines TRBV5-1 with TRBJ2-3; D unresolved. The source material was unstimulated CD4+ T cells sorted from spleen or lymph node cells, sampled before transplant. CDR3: CASSPRVWTLSTDTQYF. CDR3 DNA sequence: TGCGCCAGCAGCCCCCGGGTTTGGACCCTTAGCACAGATACGCAGTATTTT.